The clone carrying this TCR beta chain was counted a single time. Antigen: not known. Each of the donors was a healthy adult who was HIV-negative and had not had a recent acute infection or vaccination. The V and J ends lost 5 bases and 0 bases respectively, with 26 bases between them. CDR1 SGHNT and CDR2 YYREEE come from the germline V gene (reference sequence). The CDR3 consists of 19 residues. Assay used: immunoSEQ multiplex PCR; TCRdb lists only in-frame clones, some missing. Of 900,000 to 1,200,000 clones in the sample, around 78% are singletons; the top ten hold around 0.61%. The record originates from a study of shared clonotypes between healthy human individuals. The study, taken as a whole, reports: Sequencing depth was expected to affect clonotype sharing among donors. Non-shared clonotypes had lower generation probabilities than clonotypes shared by all four sorted-subset donors.

The TCR sequence derives from a man between 18 and 29 years old in good health. Some clones in this sample may be carry-over from other donors' samples. The chain joins TRBV5-4 to TRBJ1-2; TRBD1 is a possible D gene (5 bases). Material: memory CD4+ T cells from PBMCs. Subset defined: CD45RA-negative fraction. CDR3 nucleotides: TGTGCCAGCAGGCAGAGGGGTAGGCAGCACATCTTGACTAACTATGGCTACACCTTC. Its translation is CASRQRGRQHILTNYGYTF.